This T cell receptor (beta chain) comes out of a study of regulatory T cells in long-lasting Graves disease. Study details: To qualify as persistent, Graves' disease required over 5 years of antithyroid drugs with positive TSH receptor antibodies. General study findings and limits: Persistent cases favored TRBV28, TRBJ1-2 and TRBJ2-5.

Documented time point: persistent/refractory GD, antithyroid drugs over 5 years with positive TRAb. Generation of the TCR library employed RNA extracted from PBMCs. CDR1 and CDR2 from the germline V gene are SGHRS and YFSETQ. The J segment lost 6 bases and the V segment lost 6 bases, leaving 12 bases of the junction unmatched. The CDR3 loop spans 14 amino acids. This clonotype was seen a handful of times. No antigen is known for it. Building the TCR beta libraries relied on iRepertoire HTBI primers, and CDR3 regions underwent Arm-PCR. One entry per CDR3 protein, called by TCRdb with MiXCR from the multiplex PCR reads. The table has roughly 500,000 distinct CDR3 sequences, 20% seen once.

V is TRBV5-1 and J is TRBJ2-7; TRBD2 matches at 7 bases. The sample here was peripheral blood mononuclear cells (PBMCs), taken when the disease was refractory, from a patient treated with antithyroid drugs. This sequence originates from a female donor with Graves disease. CDR3 loop: CASMAGALSSEQYF. CDR3 sequence (DNA): TGCGCCAGCATGGCGGGAGCCTTGAGTAGCGAGCAGTACTTC.